These 20 T cell receptor beta chains came from one sample sequenced in a study of T-cell memory formation after mild COVID-19. TCRdb re-derived calls from the 5' RACE reads in MiXCR, one entry per CDR3 protein. The profile shows around 450,000 distinct CDR3 sequences, about 24% of them singletons. The sample was PBMCs or a T cell subset sorted from them (not recorded which). These receptors all stem from an adult woman who had mild COVID-19 (a few samples of this study predate the infection). Cell type and time point are not known.

V is TRBV7-9 and J is TRBJ1-1; D not certain. Germline loops: CDR1 SEHNR, CDR2 FQNEAQ (reference sequence). The CDR3 spans 12 residues. V dropped 2 bases and J dropped 5 bases, with 6 bases sitting between them. The CDR3 loop reads CASSLSMTEAFF. The CDR3 DNA follows: TGTGCCAGCAGCTTAAGCATGACTGAAGCTTTCTTT.

The chain combines TRBV15 with TRBJ2-5; D perhaps matches TRBD1 (6 bases). Germline CDR1 LNHNV, CDR2 YYDKDF (reference sequence). With 4 bases removed from V and 2 bases from J, the gap between germline ends came to 20 bases. The CDR3 extends over 17 amino acids. The CDR3 reads CATSKDQGTRYQETQYF. CDR3 nucleotides: TGTGCCACCAGCAAAGACCAGGGGACAAGATATCAAGAGACCCAGTACTTC.

This clonotype has more than one count but fewer than ten. The genes are TRBV3-1 and TRBJ2-7; possibly TRBD2 for D (6 bases). Germline CDR1 is LGHDT and CDR2 is YNNKEL (reference sequence). The CDR3 sequence is 14 residues long. V lost 5 bases and J lost 0, with 11 bases in between. CDR3 residues: CASSDRGISYEQYF. CDR3 DNA sequence: TGTGCCAGCAGCGACCGGGGGATCTCCTACGAGCAGTACTTC.

This clonotype was observed a few times. V usage is TRBV7-2 and J usage is TRBJ2-5, with D perhaps matching TRBD2 (5 bases). Deletions cut 4 bases from V and 2 bases from J, with 14 bases between. The germline CDR1 and CDR2 sequences are SGHTA and FQGNSA. The CDR3 is 15 residues long. The CDR3 DNA follows: TGTGCCAGCAGCTCCCCCGGGATTAAACAAGAGACCCAGTACTTC. Encoded protein: CASSSPGIKQETQYF.

This clonotype was seen a few times. The chain links TRBV4-3 to TRBJ2-1, with 11 positions matching TRBD2. V was clipped by 0 bases and J by 2 bases; unmatched bases: 3. The germline V gene has CDR1 LGHNA and CDR2 YSLEER. This CDR3 region has 17 residues. The DNA for the CDR3 is TGCGCCAGCAGCCAAGATCTAGCGGGAGGAACCTACAATGAGCAGTTCTTC. Translation: CASSQDLAGGTYNEQFF.

The table lists this clonotype with a few counts. The V gene is TRBV14, the J gene TRBJ2-3; D possibly corresponds to TRBD2 (5 bases). CDR3 length equals 17 residues. In germline, CDR1 is SGHDN, CDR2 FVKESK. V was cut by 0 bases and J by 1 base, with 14 bases left in between. The CDR3 DNA reads TGTGCCAGCAGCCAAGAGAGTCCCGCGCGGGGCACAGATACGCAGTATTTT. Encoded protein: CASSQESPARGTDTQYF.

This clonotype turned up a few times. This chain joins TRBV12-3 or TRBV12-4 and TRBJ2-5; 9 bases are a match to TRBD1. The V gene end was trimmed by 5 bases and the J gene end by 4 bases; junction bases not matched to a gene: 5. CDR3 length: 14 residues. CDR3 loop: CASSPGQGIETQYF. CDR3 bases: TGTGCCAGCAGTCCCGGACAGGGGATAGAGACCCAGTACTTC.

The V gene is TRBV5-4, the J gene TRBJ1-2; 10 positions match TRBD1. V was clipped by 3 bases and J by 3 bases; unmatched bases: 8. The CDR3 has 16 residues. Germline V CDR1 and CDR2: SGHNT, YYREEE (reference sequence). CDR3 in DNA: TGTGCCAGCAGCTGGGGGGACAGGGGCCTATACTATGGCTACACCTTC. It is translated as CASSWGDRGLYYGYTF.

This chain's CDR3 is CASSLAFGTSGRVAEQFF. DNA of the CDR3: TGTGCCAGCAGCTTAGCCTTTGGGACTAGCGGGAGGGTTGCGGAGCAGTTCTTC. The chain is built from TRBV7-2 and TRBJ2-1, with TRBD2 matching 16 bases. Germline-derived CDR1 and CDR2 are SGHTA and FQGNSA. With V trimmed by 0 bases and J by 10 bases, 9 bases remained unmatched. The CDR3 sequence is 18 residues long.

Only a few counts were recorded for this clonotype. This rearrangement joins TRBV4-2 to TRBJ2-7; no clear D gene. Between the trimmed V and J ends, which lost 8 bases and 0 bases, there was a span of 11 bases. Germline V gene lookup returns CDR1 LGHNA and CDR2 YNFKEQ. CDR3 length: 13 residues. Written as DNA, the CDR3 is TGTGCCAGCGGTAGGGATAACTCCTACGAGCAGTACTTC. Protein: CASGRDNSYEQYF.

This sequence joins TRBV2 and TRBJ2-7; D ambiguous. The germline CDR1 and CDR2 sequences are SNHLY and FYNNEI. CDR3 size: 16 residues. V was trimmed by 8 bases and J by 0 bases, leaving 20 bases between them. DNA of the CDR3: TGTGCCAGCCTGTCGGTAGAGAGGATTAGCTCCTACGAGCAGTACTTC. It is translated as CASLSVERISSYEQYF.

In this sample, this clonotype turned up a few times. This chain uses TRBV9 with TRBJ1-1; D is ambiguous. This CDR3 spans 13 amino acids. V was pared by 1 base and J by 4 bases, with 8 bases between. CDR1 SGDLS and CDR2 YYNGEE come from the germline V gene. Written as DNA, the CDR3 is TGTGCCAGCAGCGTAAAAGGTGGCACTGAAGCTTTCTTT. As protein: CASSVKGGTEAFF. The whole variable domain, remainder taken from reference TRBV9 and TRBJ1-1, is DSGVTQTPKHLITATGQRVTLRCSPRSGDLSVYWYQQSLDQGLQFLIQYYNGEERAKGNILERFSAQQFPDLHSELNLSSLELGDSALYFCASSVKGGTEAFFGQGTRLTVV.

There are a few counts of this clonotype. The chain couples TRBV5-5 to TRBJ1-2; no clear D. The V gene lost 4 bases and the J gene lost 2 bases, with 9 bases spanning the gap. The germline CDR1 and CDR2 sequences are SGHKS and YYEKEE (reference sequence). This CDR3 spans 13 amino acids. CDR3 residues: CASSPDTNYGYTF. For the CDR3, the DNA is TGTGCCAGCAGCCCAGACACCAACTATGGCTACACCTTC.

The chain uses TRBV29-1 and TRBJ2-5; D may be TRBD1 (5 bases). Germline V gives CDR1 SQVTM, CDR2 ANQGSEA. The CDR3 runs to 14 residues. Deletions cut 1 base from V and 7 bases from J, with 16 bases between. The CDR3 coding sequence is TGCAGCGTTGAAGGGCTAGGGGCTATGGCGACCCAGTACTTC. It is translated as CSVEGLGAMATQYF.

This clonotype has only a few counts. The genes are TRBV7-9 and TRBJ2-1; TRBD2 agrees at 8 bases. From germline, CDR1 is SEHNR and CDR2 FQNEAQ (reference sequence). The CDR3 sequence is 16 residues long. Trimming at V came to 5 bases and at J to 7 bases, leaving 13 bases not matched to a gene. CDR3: CASSPTPGLEVNEQFF. The CDR3 bases are TGTGCCAGCAGCCCGACGCCGGGACTAGAAGTAAATGAGCAGTTCTTC.

V gene TRBV10-3 combines with J gene TRBJ1-2; perhaps TRBD1 as D (5 bases). This CDR3 comprises 14 residues. The V end lost 0 bases, the J end lost 4 bases, and 9 bases lay between the germline ends. CDR1 and CDR2 (germline): ENHRY, SYGVKD. CDR3 in DNA: TGTGCCATCAGTGAGTCTGGGGGGATCTATGGCTACACCTTC. Protein product: CAISESGGIYGYTF.

This sequence joins TRBV5-1 and TRBJ1-3; TRBD1 agrees at 9 bases. Germline values: CDR1 SGHRS, CDR2 YFSETQ. The CDR3 extends over 16 amino acids. The ends lost 5 bases at V and 2 bases at J; junction bases unmatched: 8. The CDR3: CASRPTGTGPGNTIYF. CDR3 DNA sequence: TGCGCCAGCAGACCGACCGGGACAGGGCCTGGAAACACCATATATTTT.

This clonotype was recorded a few times. V is TRBV7-8 and J is TRBJ2-2; 7 nucleotides line up with TRBD2. Germline CDR1 reads SGHVS; CDR2 reads FQNEAQ. The junction had 7 bases not matched to a gene; V was cut back by 2 bases and J by 7 bases. The CDR3 has 15 residues. In DNA, the CDR3 is TGTGCCAGCAGCTTATCGACTAGCCTTATCGGGGAGCTGTTTTTT. This encodes CASSLSTSLIGELFF.

The rearrangement joins TRBV7-9 to TRBJ1-1, with no clear D. This CDR3 spans 13 amino acids. V was clipped by 5 bases and J by 5 bases, with 12 bases between them. Germline values: CDR1 SEHNR, CDR2 FQNEAQ (reference sequence). CDR3 sequence: CASSLPLDTEAFF. As DNA, the CDR3 is TGTGCCAGCAGCCTTCCATTGGATACTGAAGCTTTCTTT.

This chain uses TRBV9 with TRBJ2-7, with TRBD2 as a possible D gene (5 bases). Germline-derived CDR1 and CDR2 are SGDLS and YYNGEE. Trimming removed 3 bases at V and 3 bases at J, with 10 bases between. This CDR3 is built from 13 residues. The CDR3 sequence is CASSGGLGYEQYF. In DNA form, the CDR3 reads TGTGCCAGCAGCGGCGGACTGGGCTACGAGCAGTACTTC. The full variable domain, rest sourced from reference TRBV9 and TRBJ2-7, is DSGVTQTPKHLITATGQRVTLRCSPRSGDLSVYWYQQSLDQGLQFLIQYYNGEERAKGNILERFSAQQFPDLHSELNLSSLELGDSALYFCASSGGLGYEQYFGPGTRLTVT.